The clone carrying this T cell receptor (beta chain) turned up a few times. Its antigen is unknown. TCR beta CDR3 sequences were amplified from RNA transcripts. An initial round of RT-PCR targeting the TCR CDR3 relied on the HTBI primer set. TCRdb recomputed calls from the multiplex PCR reads with MiXCR, one row per CDR3 protein. This sample has 700,000 or so distinct CDR3 sequences; more than 12% occur once, and the top ten carry 12%. The sample is drawn from a study of T cells in Graves' hyperthyroidism and ophthalmopathy. Study background: The initial diagnosis was the point when peripheral blood was collected, ahead of any treatment. Notes on the study in general: Most expanded thyroid clonotypes above 0.001 also appeared in blood. Progression to ophthalmopathy was predicted a median of approximately seven months early.

J was trimmed by 7 bases and V by 2 bases; bases with no gene match: 7. Germline V gene data show CDR1 as LNHDA and CDR2 as SQIVND (reference sequence). This CDR3 has 15 residues. Fresh 10 ml peripheral blood yielded PBMCs. Sequencing was done on a sample of blood. The sequence was obtained from a woman between 50 and 59 years old with Graves' ophthalmopathy. The chain recombines TRBV19 with TRBJ1-5; 8 bases are a match to TRBD1. In DNA, the CDR3 is TGTGCCAGTAGTATATCAGGGGGCGGGAGGCAGCCCCAGCATTTT. Translation gives CASSISGGGRQPQHF. The entire variable domain, with the rest obtained from reference TRBV19 and TRBJ1-5, is as follows: DGGITQSPKYLFRKEGQNVTLSCEQNLNHDAMYWYRQDPGQGLRLIYYSQIVNDFQKGDIAEGYSVSREKKESFPLTVTSAQKNPTAFYLCASSISGGGRQPQHFGDGTRLSIL.